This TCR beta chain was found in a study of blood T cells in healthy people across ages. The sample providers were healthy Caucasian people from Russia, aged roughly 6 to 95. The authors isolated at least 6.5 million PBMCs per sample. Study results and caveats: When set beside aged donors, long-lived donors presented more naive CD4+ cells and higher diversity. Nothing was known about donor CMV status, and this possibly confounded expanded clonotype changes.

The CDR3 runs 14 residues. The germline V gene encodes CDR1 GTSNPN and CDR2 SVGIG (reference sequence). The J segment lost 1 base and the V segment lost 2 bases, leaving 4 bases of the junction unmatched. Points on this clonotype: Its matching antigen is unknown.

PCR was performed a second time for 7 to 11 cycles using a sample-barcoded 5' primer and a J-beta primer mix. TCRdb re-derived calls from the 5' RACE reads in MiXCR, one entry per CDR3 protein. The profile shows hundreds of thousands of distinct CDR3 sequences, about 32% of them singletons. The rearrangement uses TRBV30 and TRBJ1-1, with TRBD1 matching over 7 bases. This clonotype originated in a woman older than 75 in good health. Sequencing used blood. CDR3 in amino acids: CAWSQGTENTEAFF. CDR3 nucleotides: TGTGCCTGGAGTCAGGGGACAGAGAACACTGAAGCTTTCTTT.